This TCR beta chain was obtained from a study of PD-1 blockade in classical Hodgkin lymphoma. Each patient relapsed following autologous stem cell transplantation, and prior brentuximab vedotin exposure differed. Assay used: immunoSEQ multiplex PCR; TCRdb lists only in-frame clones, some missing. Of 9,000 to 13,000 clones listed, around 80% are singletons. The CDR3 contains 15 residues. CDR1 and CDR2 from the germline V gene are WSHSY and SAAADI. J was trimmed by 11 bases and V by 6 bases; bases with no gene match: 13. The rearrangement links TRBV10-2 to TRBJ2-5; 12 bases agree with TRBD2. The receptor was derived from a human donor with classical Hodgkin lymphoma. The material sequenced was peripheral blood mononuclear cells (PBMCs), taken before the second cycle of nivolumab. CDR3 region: CASRGSTSGGVEQYF. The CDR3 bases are TGCGCCAGCAGGGGGTCGACTAGCGGGGGAGTGGAGCAGTACTTC.